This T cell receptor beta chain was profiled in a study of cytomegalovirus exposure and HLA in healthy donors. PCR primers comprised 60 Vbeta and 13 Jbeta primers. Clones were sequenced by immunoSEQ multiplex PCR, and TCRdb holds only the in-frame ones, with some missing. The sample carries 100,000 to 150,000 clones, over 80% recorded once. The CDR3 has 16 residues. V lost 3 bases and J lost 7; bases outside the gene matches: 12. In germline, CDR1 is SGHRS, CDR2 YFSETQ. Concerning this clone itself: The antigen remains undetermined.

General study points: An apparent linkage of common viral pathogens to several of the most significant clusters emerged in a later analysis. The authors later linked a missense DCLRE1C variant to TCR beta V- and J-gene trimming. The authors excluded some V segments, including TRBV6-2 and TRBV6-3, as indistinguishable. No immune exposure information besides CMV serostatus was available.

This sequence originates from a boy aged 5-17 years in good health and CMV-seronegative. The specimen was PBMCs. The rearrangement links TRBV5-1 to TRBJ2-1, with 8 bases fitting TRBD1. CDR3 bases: TGCGCCAGCAGCTCTCAGGGGGCCCCCCTAAGTAATGAGCAGTTCTTC. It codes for CASSSQGAPLSNEQFF.